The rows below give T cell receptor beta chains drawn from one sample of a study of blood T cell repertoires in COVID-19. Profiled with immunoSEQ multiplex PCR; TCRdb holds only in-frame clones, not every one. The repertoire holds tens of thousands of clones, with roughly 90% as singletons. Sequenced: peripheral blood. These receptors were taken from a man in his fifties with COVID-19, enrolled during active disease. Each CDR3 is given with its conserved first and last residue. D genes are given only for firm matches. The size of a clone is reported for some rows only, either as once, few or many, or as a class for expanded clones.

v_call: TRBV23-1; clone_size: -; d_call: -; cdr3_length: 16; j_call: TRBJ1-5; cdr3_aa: CASSQTRRLGNQPQHF; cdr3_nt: TGCGCCAGCAGTCAAACGAGGCGGTTAGGTAATCAGCCCCAGCATTTT
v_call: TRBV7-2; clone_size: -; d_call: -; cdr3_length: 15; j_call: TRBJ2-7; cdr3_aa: CASSLSQARSYEQYF; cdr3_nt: TGTGCCAGCAGCTTAAGCCAGGCTCGGTCCTACGAGCAGTACTTC
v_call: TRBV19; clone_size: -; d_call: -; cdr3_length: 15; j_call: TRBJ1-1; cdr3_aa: CASSIYTNLNTEAFF; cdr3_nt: TGTGCCAGTAGTATATACACGAACCTGAACACTGAAGCTTTCTTT
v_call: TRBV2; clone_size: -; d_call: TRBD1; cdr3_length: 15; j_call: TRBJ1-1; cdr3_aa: CASSERQGVFTEAFF; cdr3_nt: TGTGCCAGCAGTGAGAGGCAGGGGGTTTTTACTGAAGCTTTCTTT
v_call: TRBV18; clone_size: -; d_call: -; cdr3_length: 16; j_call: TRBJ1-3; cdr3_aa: CASSPMRDNSGNTIYF; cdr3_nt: TGTGCCAGCTCACCAATGAGGGATAACTCTGGAAACACCATATATTTT
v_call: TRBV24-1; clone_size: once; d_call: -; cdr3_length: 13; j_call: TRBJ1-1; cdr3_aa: CATSEVRGGEAFF; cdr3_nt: TGTGCCACCAGTGAAGTCCGAGGGGGTGAAGCTTTCTTT
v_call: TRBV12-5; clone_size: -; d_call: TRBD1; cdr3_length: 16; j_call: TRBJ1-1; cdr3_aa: CASLNPVGQGVTEAFF; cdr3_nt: TGTGCTAGCCTTAACCCAGTGGGACAGGGAGTCACTGAAGCTTTCTTT
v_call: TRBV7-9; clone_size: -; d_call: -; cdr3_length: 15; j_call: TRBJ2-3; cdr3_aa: CASSLVVGPPDTQYF; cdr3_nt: TGTGCCAGCAGCTTAGTGGTGGGGCCCCCAGATACGCAGTATTTT
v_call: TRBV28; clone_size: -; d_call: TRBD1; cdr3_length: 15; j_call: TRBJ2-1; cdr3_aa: CASSPQGVIHNEQFF; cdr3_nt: TGTGCCAGCAGCCCCCAGGGGGTAATTCACAATGAGCAGTTCTTC
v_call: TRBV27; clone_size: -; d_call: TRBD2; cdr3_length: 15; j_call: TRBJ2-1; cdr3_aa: CASSLVSGAYNEQFF; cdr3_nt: TGTGCCAGCAGTTTGGTTAGCGGGGCATACAATGAGCAGTTCTTC
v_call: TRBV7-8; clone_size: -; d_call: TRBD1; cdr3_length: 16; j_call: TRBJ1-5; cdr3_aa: CASSQPGTGNNQPQHF; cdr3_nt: TGTGCCAGCAGCCAACCCGGGACAGGGAACAATCAGCCCCAGCATTTT
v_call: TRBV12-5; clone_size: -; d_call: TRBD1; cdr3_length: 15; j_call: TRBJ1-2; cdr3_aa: CASGFWTGDLNGYTF; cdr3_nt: TGTGCTAGTGGTTTCTGGACAGGGGATTTGAATGGCTACACCTTC
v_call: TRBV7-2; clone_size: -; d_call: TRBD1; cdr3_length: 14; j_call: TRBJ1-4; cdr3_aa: CASRLQGTGEKLFF; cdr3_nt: TGTGCCAGCAGATTACAGGGGACGGGTGAAAAACTGTTTTTT
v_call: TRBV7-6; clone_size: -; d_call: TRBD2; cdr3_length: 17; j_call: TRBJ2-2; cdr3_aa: CASSKLAGALDTGELFF; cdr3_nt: TGTGCCAGCAGCAAACTAGCGGGGGCTCTGGACACCGGGGAGCTGTTTTTT
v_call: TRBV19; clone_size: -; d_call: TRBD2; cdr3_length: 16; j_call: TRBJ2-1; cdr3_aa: CASFGNSQRGINEQFF; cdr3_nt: TGTGCCAGTTTTGGGAATAGCCAGCGGGGGATCAATGAGCAGTTCTTC
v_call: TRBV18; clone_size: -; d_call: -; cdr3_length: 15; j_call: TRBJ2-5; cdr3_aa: CASSPRAGRGETQYF; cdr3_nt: TGTGCCAGCTCACCAAGGGCAGGGCGGGGAGAGACCCAGTACTTC
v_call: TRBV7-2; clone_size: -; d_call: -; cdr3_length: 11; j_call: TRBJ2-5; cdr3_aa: CASSSTGQPYF; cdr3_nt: TGTGCCAGCAGCTCGACAGGACAGCCCTACTTC
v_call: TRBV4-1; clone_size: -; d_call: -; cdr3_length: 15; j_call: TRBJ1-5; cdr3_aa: CASSQDPVSNQPQHF; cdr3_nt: TGCGCCAGCAGCCAAGACCCAGTCAGCAATCAGCCCCAGCATTTT
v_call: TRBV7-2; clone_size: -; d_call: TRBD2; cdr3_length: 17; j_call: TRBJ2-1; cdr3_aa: CASSLRPSGGAYNEQFF; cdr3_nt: TGTGCCAGCAGCTTAAGGCCTAGCGGGGGGGCCTACAATGAGCAGTTCTTC
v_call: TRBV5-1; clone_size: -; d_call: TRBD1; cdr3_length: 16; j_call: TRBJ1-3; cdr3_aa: CASSLAATGSGNTIYF; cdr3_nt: TGCGCCAGCAGCTTAGCGGCGACAGGGTCTGGAAACACCATATATTTT
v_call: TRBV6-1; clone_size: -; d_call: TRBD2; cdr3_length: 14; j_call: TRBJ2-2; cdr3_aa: CASSELADTGELFF; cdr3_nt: TGTGCCAGCAGTGAACTAGCGGACACCGGGGAGCTGTTTTTT
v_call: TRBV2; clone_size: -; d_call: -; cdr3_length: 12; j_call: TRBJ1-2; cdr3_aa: CASNRLGYGYTF; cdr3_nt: TGTGCCAGCAACAGGTTGGGCTATGGCTACACCTTC
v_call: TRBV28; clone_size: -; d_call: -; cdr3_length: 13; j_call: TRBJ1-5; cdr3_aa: CASSSTGNQPQHF; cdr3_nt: TGTGCCAGCAGTTCTACGGGGAATCAGCCCCAGCATTTT
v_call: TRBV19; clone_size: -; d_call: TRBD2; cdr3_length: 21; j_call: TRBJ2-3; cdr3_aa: CASSIRQGLAGGHSRTDTQYF; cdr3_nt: TGTGCCAGTAGTATCCGGCAGGGACTAGCGGGGGGCCACTCCCGCACAGATACGCAGTATTTT
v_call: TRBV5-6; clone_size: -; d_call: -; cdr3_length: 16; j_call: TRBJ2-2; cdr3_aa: CASSIVRQGSTGELFF; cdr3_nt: TGTGCCAGCAGTATTGTTAGGCAGGGTTCCACCGGGGAGCTGTTTTTT
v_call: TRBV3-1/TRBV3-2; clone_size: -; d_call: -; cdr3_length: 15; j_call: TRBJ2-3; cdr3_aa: CASSQMRTATDTQYF; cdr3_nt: TGTGCCAGCAGCCAAATGAGGACAGCCACAGATACGCAGTATTTT
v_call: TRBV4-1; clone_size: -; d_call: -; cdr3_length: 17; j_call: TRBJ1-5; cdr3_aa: CASSQAPFGQNNQPQHF; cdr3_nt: TGCGCCAGCAGCCAAGCTCCATTCGGACAGAACAATCAGCCCCAGCATTTT
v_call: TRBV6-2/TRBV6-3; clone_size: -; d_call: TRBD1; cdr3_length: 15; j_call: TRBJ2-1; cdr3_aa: CASSYSGTAYNEQFF; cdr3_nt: TGTGCCAGCAGTTACTCCGGGACAGCATACAATGAGCAGTTCTTC
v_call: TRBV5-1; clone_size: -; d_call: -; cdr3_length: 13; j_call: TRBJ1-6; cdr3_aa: CASRQETNSPLHF; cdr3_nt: TGCGCCAGCCGGCAGGAAACAAATTCACCCCTCCACTTT
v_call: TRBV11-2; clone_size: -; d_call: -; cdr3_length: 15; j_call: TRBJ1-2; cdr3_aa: CASSFPQQGDYGYTF; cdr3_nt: TGTGCCAGCAGCTTCCCCCAGCAGGGTGACTATGGCTACACCTTC
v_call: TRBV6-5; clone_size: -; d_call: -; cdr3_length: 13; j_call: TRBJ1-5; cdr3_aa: CASSEGVGQPQHF; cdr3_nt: TGTGCCAGCAGCGAGGGAGTAGGCCAGCCCCAGCATTTT
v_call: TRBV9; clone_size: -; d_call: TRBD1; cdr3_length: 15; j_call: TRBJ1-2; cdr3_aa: CASSPTGGVLYGYTF; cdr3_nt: TGTGCCAGCAGCCCGACAGGGGGCGTTTTGTATGGCTACACCTTC
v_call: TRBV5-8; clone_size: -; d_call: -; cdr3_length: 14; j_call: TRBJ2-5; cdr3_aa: CASSQTGREETQYF; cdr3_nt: TGTGCCAGCAGCCAGACAGGACGAGAGGAGACCCAGTACTTC